The 13 T cell receptor beta chains presented below share a single source sample, sequenced in a study of cytomegalovirus exposure and HLA in healthy donors. PCR amplification relied on 60 Vbeta primers (plus 13 Jbeta primers). The protocol was immunoSEQ multiplex PCR, while the TCRdb copy is restricted to in-frame clones and leaves out a portion. The sample contains 90,000 to 130,000 clones, around 80% of which appear only once. Sequencing was performed on PBMCs. The receptors were gathered from a man aged 25 to 45 in good health and CMV-seropositive.

The chain joins TRBV12-5 to TRBJ2-1, with 7 bases that match TRBD2. The CDR3 is made up of 13 amino acids. Germline-derived CDR1 and CDR2 are LGHNT and FRNRAP. Losses at the gene ends were 4 bases for V and 4 bases for J; bases not matched to a gene: 1. CDR3 DNA: TGTGCTAGTGGTTCCGGGGGGTACAATGAGCAGTTCTTC. This codes for CASGSGGYNEQFF.

The rearrangement joins TRBV5-1 to TRBJ1-3; 7 nucleotides agree with TRBD1. The CDR3 length is 14 residues. With V trimmed by 4 bases and J by 7 bases, 8 bases remained unmatched. Germline V CDR1 and CDR2: SGHRS, YFSETQ. Here the CDR3 DNA reads TGCGCCAGCAGCCTCCGACAGGGAGCGAACACCATATATTTT. Amino acid sequence: CASSLRQGANTIYF.

This chain uses TRBV7-6 with TRBJ2-7, with a possible D match to TRBD2 (6 bases). The CDR3 has 17 amino acids. Germline CDR1 reads SGHVS; CDR2 reads FNYEAQ. Deletions cut 1 base from V and 0 bases from J, with 16 bases between. CDR3 sequence: CASSLVSGDPGSYEQYF. Written as DNA, the CDR3 is TGTGCCAGCAGCTTAGTTTCGGGAGATCCCGGCTCCTACGAGCAGTACTTC.

A few counts support this clone. This CDR3 reads CASRSSGGYYEQYF. CDR3 DNA: TGTGCCAGCAGATCATCCGGGGGATACTACGAGCAGTACTTC. The V call is TRBV11-2, the J call TRBJ2-7; a possible D gene is TRBD2 (6 bases). The germline V gene encodes CDR1 SGHAT and CDR2 FQNNGV. The CDR3 totals 14 residues. V lost 6 bases and J lost 3, with 15 bases in between.

As DNA, the CDR3 is TGCACCAGCAGCCGCGGGGGGGAGCGTTATGAGCAGTTCTTC. It codes for CTSSRGGERYEQFF. The genes are TRBV1 and TRBJ2-1; the D call in the table, TRBD2, was not verified against the DNA. TRBV1 is a pseudogene. This CDR3 is built from 14 residues.

The J gene is TRBJ1-5, the V gene TRBV2; 8 bases fit TRBD1. The CDR3 is 15 residues long. J gave up 7 bases and V 8 bases, and 13 bases lay outside the gene matches. Germline CDR1 SNHLY, CDR2 FYNNEI. DNA of the CDR3: TGTGCCAGCTGGGATAGGCAGGGGGCAGGGCAGCCCCAGCATTTT. This encodes CASWDRQGAGQPQHF.

V usage is TRBV19 and J usage is TRBJ1-4; 10 nucleotides line up with TRBD1. Trimming at V came to 10 bases and at J to 5 bases, leaving 7 bases not matched to a gene. In germline, CDR1 is LNHDA, CDR2 SQIVND (reference sequence). CDR3 length equals 14 residues. CDR3 amino acids: CATLDRGRNEKLFF. CDR3 DNA sequence: TGTGCCACCTTAGACAGGGGGCGGAATGAAAAACTGTTTTTT.

The rearrangement uses TRBV25-1 and TRBJ2-6; TRBD1 might be the D (5 bases). Germline CDR1 and CDR2: MGHDK and SYGVNS. The CDR3 loop spans 13 amino acids. V was trimmed by 4 bases and J by 4 bases, leaving 5 bases between them. The CDR3 coding sequence is TGTGCCAGCAGTGGACAGGGGGCCAACGTCCTGACTTTC. This encodes CASSGQGANVLTF.

The V and J genes are TRBV12-5 and TRBJ2-5, with D maybe TRBD1 (6 bases). With 7 bases removed from V and 2 bases from J, the gap between germline ends came to 14 bases. The CDR3 sequence is 14 residues long. Germline CDR1 and CDR2: LGHNT and FRNRAP. CDR3 amino acids: CASAPRTVQETQYF. Written as DNA, the CDR3 is TGTGCTAGTGCCCCCAGGACAGTTCAAGAGACCCAGTACTTC.

CDR3 sequence: CASSLAGRGSYEKLFF. The CDR3 bases are TGCGCCAGCAGCTTGGCGGGCAGGGGGAGTTATGAAAAACTGTTTTTT. The chain recombines TRBV5-1 with TRBJ1-4, with 7 bases matching TRBD1. CDR1 SGHRS and CDR2 YFSETQ come from the germline V gene. With 0 bases clipped from V and 6 bases from J, the junction kept 8 bases outside the gene matches. The CDR3 is made up of 16 amino acids. The whole variable domain, remainder taken from reference TRBV5-1 and TRBJ1-4, is KAGVTQTPRYLIKTRGQQVTLSCSPISGHRSVSWYQQTPGQGLQFLFEYFSETQRNKGNFPGRFSGRQFSNSRSEMNVSTLELGDSALYLCASSLAGRGSYEKLFFGSGTQLSVL.

V gene TRBV9 combines with J gene TRBJ2-5; D is possibly TRBD2 (7 bases). CDR3 size: 14 residues. The V end was cut by 6 bases, the J end by 3 bases, with 15 bases between. Germline V gene sequence: CDR1 SGDLS, CDR2 YYNGEE. CDR3 amino acids: CASKGGVGEETQYF. In DNA form, the CDR3 reads TGTGCCAGCAAGGGGGGGGTCGGGGAAGAGACCCAGTACTTC.

The chain has TRBV5-1 and TRBJ2-5; TRBD1 aligns across 10 bases. The V gene end was trimmed by 3 bases and the J gene end by 4 bases; junction bases not matched to a gene: 3. CDR1 and CDR2 from the germline V gene are SGHRS and YFSETQ. The CDR3 is 14 amino acids. The DNA of the CDR3 is TGCGCCAGCAGCTCAGACAGGGGGCGAGAGACCCAGTACTTC. This sequence encodes CASSSDRGRETQYF.

The chain employs TRBV11-2 and TRBJ2-7; D might be TRBD1 (5 bases). Germline lookup yields CDR1 SGHAT and CDR2 FQNNGV. V gave up 1 base and J gave up 1 base, with 8 bases separating them. The CDR3 spans 14 residues. As DNA, the CDR3 is TGTGCCAGCAGCTTAGTAGACAGTTCCTACGAGCAGTACTTC. Amino acids: CASSLVDSSYEQYF.